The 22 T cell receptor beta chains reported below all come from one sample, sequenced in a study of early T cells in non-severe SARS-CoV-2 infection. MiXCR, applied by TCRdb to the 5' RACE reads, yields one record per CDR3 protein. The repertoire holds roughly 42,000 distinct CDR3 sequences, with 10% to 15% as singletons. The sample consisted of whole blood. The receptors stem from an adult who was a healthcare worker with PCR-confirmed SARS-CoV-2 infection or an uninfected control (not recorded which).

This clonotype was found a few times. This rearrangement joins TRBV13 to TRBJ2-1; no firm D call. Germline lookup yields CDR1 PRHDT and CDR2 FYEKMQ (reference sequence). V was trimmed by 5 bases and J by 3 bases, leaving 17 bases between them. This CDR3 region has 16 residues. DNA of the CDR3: TGTGCCAGCAGCCTAGTAAGCGCCAGCCTCTACAATGAGCAGTTCTTC. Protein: CASSLVSASLYNEQFF.

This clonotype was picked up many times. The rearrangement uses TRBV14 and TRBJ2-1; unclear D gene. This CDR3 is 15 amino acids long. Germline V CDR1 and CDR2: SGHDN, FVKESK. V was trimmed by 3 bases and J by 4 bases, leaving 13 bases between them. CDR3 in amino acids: CASSQYFDKYNEQFF. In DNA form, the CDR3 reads TGTGCCAGCAGCCAGTACTTCGACAAGTACAATGAGCAGTTCTTC.

CDR3 DNA: TGTGCCAGCAGCGAGGGGATGAACACTGAAGCTTTCTTT. Its protein product is CASSEGMNTEAFF. The J gene is TRBJ1-1, the V gene TRBV9; a weak D match, TRBD1 (5 bases). Trimming took 3 bases from V and 0 from J, leaving 6 bases between them. This CDR3 region has 13 residues. Germline CDR1 and CDR2: SGDLS and YYNGEE.

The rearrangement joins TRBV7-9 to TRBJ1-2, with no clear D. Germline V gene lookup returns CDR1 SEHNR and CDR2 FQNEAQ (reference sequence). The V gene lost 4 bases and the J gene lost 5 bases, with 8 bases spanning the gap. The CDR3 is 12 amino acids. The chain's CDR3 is CASSSHGYGYTF. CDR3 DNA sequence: TGTGCCAGCAGCTCCCATGGGTATGGCTACACCTTC.

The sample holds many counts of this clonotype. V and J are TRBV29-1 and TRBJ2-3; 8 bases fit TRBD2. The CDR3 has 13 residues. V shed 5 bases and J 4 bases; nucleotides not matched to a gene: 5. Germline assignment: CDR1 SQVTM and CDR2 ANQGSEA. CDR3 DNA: TGCAGCGTTTTAGCGGGAATGTCAGATACGCAGTATTTT. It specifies CSVLAGMSDTQYF.

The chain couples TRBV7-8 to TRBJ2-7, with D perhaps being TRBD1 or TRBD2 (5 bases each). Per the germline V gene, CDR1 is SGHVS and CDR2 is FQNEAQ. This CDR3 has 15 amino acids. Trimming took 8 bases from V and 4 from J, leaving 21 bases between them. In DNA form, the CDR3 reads TGTGCCAGCGGACTCGGGACGGAAGGGTTTTACGAGCAGTACTTC. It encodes CASGLGTEGFYEQYF. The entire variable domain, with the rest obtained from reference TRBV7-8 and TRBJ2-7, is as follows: GAGVSQSPRYKVAKRGQDVALRCDPISGHVSLFWYQQALGQGPEFLTYFQNEAQLDKSGLPSDRFFAERPEGSVSTLKIQRTQQEDSAVYLCASGLGTEGFYEQYFGPGTRLTVT.

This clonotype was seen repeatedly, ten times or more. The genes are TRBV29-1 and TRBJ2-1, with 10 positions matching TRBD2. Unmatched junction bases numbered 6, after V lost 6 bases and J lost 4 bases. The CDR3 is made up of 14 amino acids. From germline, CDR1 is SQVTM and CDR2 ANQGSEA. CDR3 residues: CSVDTSGTYNEQFF. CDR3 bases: TGCAGCGTGGATACTAGCGGGACTTACAATGAGCAGTTCTTC.

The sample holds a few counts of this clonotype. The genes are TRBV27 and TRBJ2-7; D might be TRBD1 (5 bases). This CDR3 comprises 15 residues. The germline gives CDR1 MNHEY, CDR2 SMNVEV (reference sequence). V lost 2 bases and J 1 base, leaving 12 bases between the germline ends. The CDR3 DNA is TGTGCCAGCAGTTTAAGGTCAGGGCAGTCCTACGAGCAGTACTTC. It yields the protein CASSLRSGQSYEQYF.

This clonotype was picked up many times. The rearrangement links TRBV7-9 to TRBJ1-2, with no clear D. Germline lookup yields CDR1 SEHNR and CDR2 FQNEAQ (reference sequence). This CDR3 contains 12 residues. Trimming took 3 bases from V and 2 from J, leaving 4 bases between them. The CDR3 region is CASSLENYGYTF. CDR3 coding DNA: TGTGCCAGCAGCTTGGAAAACTATGGCTACACCTTC.

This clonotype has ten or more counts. CDR3: CASSPAGQQETQYF. The CDR3 coding sequence is TGCGCCAGCAGCCCCGCCGGACAGCAAGAGACCCAGTACTTC. The chain joins TRBV5-1 to TRBJ2-5, with TRBD1 as a possible D gene (6 bases). This CDR3 comprises 14 residues. Germline lookup yields CDR1 SGHRS and CDR2 YFSETQ. Trimming removed 4 bases from V and 2 bases from J, with 12 bases in between.

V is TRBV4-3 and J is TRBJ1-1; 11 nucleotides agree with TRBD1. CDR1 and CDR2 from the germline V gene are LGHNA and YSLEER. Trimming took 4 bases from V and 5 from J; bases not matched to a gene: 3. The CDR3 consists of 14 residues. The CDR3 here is CASSRDRGWTEAFF. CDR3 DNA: TGCGCCAGCAGCCGGGACAGGGGGTGGACTGAAGCTTTCTTT.

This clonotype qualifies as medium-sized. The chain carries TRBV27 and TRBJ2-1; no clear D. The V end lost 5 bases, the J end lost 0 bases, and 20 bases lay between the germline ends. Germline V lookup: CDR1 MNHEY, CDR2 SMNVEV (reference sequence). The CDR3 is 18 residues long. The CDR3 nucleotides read TGTGCCAGCAGTCCGATCGGGCCGAGGAGAGGCTCCTACAATGAGCAGTTCTTC. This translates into CASSPIGPRRGSYNEQFF.

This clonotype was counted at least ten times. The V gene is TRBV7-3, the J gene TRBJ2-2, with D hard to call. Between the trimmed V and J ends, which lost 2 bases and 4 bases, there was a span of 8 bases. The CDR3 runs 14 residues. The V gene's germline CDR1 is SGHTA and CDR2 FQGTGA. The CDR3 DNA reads TGTGCCAGCAGCTTACATGGCGGCACCGGGGAGCTGTTTTTT. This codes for CASSLHGGTGELFF. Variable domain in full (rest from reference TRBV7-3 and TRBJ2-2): GAGVSQTPSNKVTEKGKYVELRCDPISGHTALYWYRQSLGQGPEFLIYFQGTGAADDSGLPNDRFFAVRPEGSVSTLKIQRTERGDSAVYLCASSLHGGTGELFFGEGSRLTVL.

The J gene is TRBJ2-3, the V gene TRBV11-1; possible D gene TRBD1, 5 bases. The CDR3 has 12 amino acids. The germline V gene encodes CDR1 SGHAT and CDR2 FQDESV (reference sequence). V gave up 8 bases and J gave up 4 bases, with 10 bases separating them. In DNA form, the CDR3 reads TGTGCCAGCGCAAGCAGGGCAGATACGCAGTATTTT. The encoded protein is CASASRADTQYF. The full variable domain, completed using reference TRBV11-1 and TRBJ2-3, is EAEVAQSPRYKITEKSQAVAFWCDPISGHATLYWYRQILGQGPELLVQFQDESVVDDSQLPKDRFSAERLKGVDSTLKIQPAELGDSAMYLCASASRADTQYFGPGTRLTVL.

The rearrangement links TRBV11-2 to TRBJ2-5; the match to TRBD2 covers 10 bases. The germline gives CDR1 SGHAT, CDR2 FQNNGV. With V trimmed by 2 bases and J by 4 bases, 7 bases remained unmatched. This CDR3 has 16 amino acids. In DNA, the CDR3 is TGTGCCAGCAGCTTAACTAGCGGGATTAATGGAGAGACCCAGTACTTC. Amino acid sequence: CASSLTSGINGETQYF.

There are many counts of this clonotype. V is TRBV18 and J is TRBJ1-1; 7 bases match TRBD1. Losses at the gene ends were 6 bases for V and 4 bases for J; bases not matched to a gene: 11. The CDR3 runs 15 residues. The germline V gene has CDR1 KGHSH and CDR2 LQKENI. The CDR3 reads CASSPEKGAITEAFF. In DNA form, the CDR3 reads TGTGCCAGCTCCCCGGAGAAGGGGGCGATCACTGAAGCTTTCTTT. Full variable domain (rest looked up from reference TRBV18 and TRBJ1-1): NAGVMQNPRHLVRRRGQEARLRCSPMKGHSHVYWYRQLPEEGLKFMVYLQKENIIDESGMPKERFSAEFPKEGPSILRIQQVVRGDSAAYFCASSPEKGAITEAFFGQGTRLTVV.

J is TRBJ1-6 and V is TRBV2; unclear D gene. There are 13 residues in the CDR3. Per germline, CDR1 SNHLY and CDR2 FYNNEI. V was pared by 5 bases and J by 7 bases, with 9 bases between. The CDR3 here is CASSWDSNSPLHF. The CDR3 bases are TGTGCCAGCAGTTGGGATTCAAATTCACCCCTCCACTTT. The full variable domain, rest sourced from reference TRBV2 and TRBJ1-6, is EPEVTQTPSHQVTQMGQEVILRCVPISNHLYFYWYRQILGQKVEFLVSFYNNEISEKSEIFDDQFSVERPDGSNFTLKIRSTKLEDSAMYFCASSWDSNSPLHFGNGTRLTVT.

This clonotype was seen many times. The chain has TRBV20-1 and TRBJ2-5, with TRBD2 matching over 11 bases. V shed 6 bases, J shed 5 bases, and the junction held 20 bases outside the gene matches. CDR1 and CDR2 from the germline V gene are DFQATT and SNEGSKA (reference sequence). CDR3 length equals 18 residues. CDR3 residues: CSAALAGGLSWGEETQYF. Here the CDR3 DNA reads TGCAGTGCGGCCCTAGCGGGGGGCCTCTCTTGGGGCGAGGAGACCCAGTACTTC.

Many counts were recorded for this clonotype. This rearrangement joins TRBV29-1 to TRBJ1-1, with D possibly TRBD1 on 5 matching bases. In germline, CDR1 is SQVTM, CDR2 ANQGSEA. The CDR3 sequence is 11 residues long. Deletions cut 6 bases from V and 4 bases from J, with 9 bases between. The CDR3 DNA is TGCAGCGTATTACAGGCCACTGAAGCTTTCTTT. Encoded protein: CSVLQATEAFF.

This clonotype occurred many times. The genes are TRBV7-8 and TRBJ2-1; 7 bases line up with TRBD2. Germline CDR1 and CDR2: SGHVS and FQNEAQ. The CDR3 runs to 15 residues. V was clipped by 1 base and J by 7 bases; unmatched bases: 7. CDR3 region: CASSLVGRSGNEQFF. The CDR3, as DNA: TGTGCCAGCAGCTTAGTCGGGAGGTCTGGGAATGAGCAGTTCTTC.

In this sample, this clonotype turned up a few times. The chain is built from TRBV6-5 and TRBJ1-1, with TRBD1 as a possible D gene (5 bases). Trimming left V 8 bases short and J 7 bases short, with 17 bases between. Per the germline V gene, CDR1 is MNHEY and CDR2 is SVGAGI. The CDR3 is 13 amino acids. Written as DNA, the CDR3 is TGTGCCAGCCGAACGGGGCGAGCCCTTGAAGCTTTCTTT. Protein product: CASRTGRALEAFF.

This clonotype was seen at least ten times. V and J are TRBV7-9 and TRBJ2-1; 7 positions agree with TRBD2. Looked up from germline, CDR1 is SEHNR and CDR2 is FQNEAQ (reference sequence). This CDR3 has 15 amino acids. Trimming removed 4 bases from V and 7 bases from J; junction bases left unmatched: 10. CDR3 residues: CASSSGAGLWNEQFF. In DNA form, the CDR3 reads TGTGCCAGCAGCTCTGGAGCGGGGCTATGGAATGAGCAGTTCTTC.